The sequence of this T cell receptor (beta chain) was determined in a study of shared clonotypes between healthy human individuals. Whole-study context: For every donor, three CD4 naive, three CD4 memory, two CD8 naive and one CD8 memory plates were used.

CDR1 is SGHKS and CDR2 is YYEKEE in the germline V gene (reference sequence). V gave up 2 bases and J gave up 7 bases, with 19 bases separating them. The CDR3 has 15 amino acids. On this clone itself: The antigen is undetermined.

Terminally differentiated effector memory CD45RA+ cells were excluded by CCR7 positive selection of CD45RO-negative cells. Assay runs were performed at deep level. This table comes from immunoSEQ multiplex PCR, and its TCRdb copy is limited to in-frame clones, with some not included. The sample lists about 2,100,000 clones; about 92% were seen once. Findings and caveats of the study: Clonotypes that were shared across four donors made up around 5.5% of naive CD4 clonotypes. Researchers sampled blood only, noting tissue repertoires likely differ.

The receptor comes from a man between 18 and 35 years old in good health. Some clones in this sample may be carry-over from other donors' samples. Specimen: naive CD8+ T cells from PBMCs. This chain links TRBV5-5 with TRBJ2-7, with D perhaps matching TRBD1 (7 bases). The CDR3 loop reads CASSFYRGGTREQYF. The CDR3 nucleotides read TGTGCCAGCAGCTTCTACAGGGGCGGGACGCGGGAGCAGTACTTC.